This T cell receptor (beta chain) came from a study of blood T cells in healthy people across ages. A second roughly 7 to 11 cycle PCR used barcoded and J-beta primers. TCRdb redid the calling of the 5' RACE reads with MiXCR, one entry per CDR3 protein. The sample includes around 1,000,000 distinct CDR3 sequences, under 30% of them seen just once. Roughly 10 milliliters was the volume of peripheral blood drawn from each donor. The CDR3 has 15 amino acids. Deletions cut 7 bases from V and 4 bases from J, with 16 bases between. Separately, the same data were catalogued under a study of T cells of mothers and their children. Per that study: The sample comes from fewer than 10 healthy Caucasian donors: mothers and children.

Input material: blood. The chain combines TRBV12-3 or TRBV12-4 with TRBJ1-4, with D uncertain. The receptor's source is a girl aged 2 to 9 in good health. The DNA for the CDR3 is TGTGCCAGCAAGTCAGACCCCTCGGGTAATGAAAAACTGTTTTTT. Its protein is CASKSDPSGNEKLFF.